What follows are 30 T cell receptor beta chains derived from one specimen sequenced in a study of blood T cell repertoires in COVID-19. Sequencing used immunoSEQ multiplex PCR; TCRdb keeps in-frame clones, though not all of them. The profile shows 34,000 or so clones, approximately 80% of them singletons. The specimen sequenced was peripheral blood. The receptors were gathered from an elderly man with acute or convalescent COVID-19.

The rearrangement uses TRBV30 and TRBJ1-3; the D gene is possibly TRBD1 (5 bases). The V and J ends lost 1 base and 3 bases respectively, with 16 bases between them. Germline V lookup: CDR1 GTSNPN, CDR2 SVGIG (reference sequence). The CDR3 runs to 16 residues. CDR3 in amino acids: CAWSGRGGEYGNTIYF. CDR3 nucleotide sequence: TGTGCCTGGAGTGGGCGCGGGGGGGAATATGGAAACACCATATATTTT.

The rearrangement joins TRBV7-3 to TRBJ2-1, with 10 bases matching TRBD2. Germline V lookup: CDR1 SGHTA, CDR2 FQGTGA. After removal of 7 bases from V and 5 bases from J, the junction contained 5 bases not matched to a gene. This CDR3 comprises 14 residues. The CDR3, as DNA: TGTGCCAGCAAAGCGGGAGGGTCTAACAATGAGCAGTTCTTC. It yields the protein CASKAGGSNNEQFF.

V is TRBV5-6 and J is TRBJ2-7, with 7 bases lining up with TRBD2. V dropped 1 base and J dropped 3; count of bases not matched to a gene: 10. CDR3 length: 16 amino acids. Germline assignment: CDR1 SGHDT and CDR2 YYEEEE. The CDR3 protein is CASSLLGAGDIYEQYF. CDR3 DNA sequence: TGTGCCAGCAGCTTGCTCGGCGCGGGAGATATCTACGAGCAGTACTTC.

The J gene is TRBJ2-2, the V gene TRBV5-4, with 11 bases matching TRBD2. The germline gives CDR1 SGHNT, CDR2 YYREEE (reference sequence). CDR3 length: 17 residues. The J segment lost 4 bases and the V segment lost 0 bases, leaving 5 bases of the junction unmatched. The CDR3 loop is CASSLGGLAGGTGELFF. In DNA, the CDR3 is TGTGCCAGCAGCTTGGGGGGCCTAGCGGGAGGCACCGGGGAGCTGTTTTTT.

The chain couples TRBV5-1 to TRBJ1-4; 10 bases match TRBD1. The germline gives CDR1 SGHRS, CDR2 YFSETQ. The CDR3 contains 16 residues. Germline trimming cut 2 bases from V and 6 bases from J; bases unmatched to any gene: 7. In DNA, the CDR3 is TGCGCCAGCAGCTTCAAGACAGGGGGCAAGGATGAAAAACTGTTTTTT. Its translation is CASSFKTGGKDEKLFF.

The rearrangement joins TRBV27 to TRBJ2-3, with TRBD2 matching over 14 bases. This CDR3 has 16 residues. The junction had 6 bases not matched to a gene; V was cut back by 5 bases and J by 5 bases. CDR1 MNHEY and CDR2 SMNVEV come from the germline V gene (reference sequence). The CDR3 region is CASSPGTSGGGDTQYF. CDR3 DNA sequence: TGTGCCAGCAGTCCCGGGACTAGCGGGGGTGGAGATACGCAGTATTTT.

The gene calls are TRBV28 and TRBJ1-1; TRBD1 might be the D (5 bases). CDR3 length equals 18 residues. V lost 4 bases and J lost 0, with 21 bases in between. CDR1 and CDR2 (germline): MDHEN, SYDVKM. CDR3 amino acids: CASSSSWVMGHLNTEAFF. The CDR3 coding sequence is TGTGCCAGCAGTTCATCTTGGGTTATGGGGCACTTGAACACTGAAGCTTTCTTT.

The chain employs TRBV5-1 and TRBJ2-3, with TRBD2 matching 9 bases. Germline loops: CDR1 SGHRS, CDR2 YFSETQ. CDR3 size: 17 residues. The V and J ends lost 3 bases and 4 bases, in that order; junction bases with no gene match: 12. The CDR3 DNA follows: TGCGCCAGCAGCTGGACTGGCGGGAGGGGGCAGGCAGATACGCAGTATTTT. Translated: CASSWTGGRGQADTQYF.

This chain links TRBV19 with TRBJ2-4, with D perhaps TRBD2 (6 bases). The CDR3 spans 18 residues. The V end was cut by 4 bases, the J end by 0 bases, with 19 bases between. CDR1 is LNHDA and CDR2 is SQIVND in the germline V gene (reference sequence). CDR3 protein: CASSRGGPLTGAKNIQYF. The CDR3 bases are TGTGCCAGTAGTAGGGGAGGACCTTTGACGGGAGCCAAAAACATTCAGTACTTC. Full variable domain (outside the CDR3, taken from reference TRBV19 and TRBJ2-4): DGGITQSPKYLFRKEGQNVTLSCEQNLNHDAMYWYRQDPGQGLRLIYYSQIVNDFQKGDIAEGYSVSREKKESFPLTVTSAQKNPTAFYLCASSRGGPLTGAKNIQYFGAGTRLSVL.

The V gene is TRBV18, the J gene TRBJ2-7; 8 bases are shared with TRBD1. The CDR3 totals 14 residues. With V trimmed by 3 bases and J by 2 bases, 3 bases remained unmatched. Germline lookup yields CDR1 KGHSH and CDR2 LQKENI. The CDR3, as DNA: TGTGCCAGCTCACCGAGGACAGGGCCCTACGAGCAGTACTTC. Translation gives CASSPRTGPYEQYF.

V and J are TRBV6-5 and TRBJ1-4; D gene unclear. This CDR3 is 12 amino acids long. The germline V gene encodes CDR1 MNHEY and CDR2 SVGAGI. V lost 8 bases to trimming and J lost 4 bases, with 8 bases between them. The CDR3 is CASRRNNEKLFF. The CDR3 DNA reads TGTGCCAGCCGGCGGAATAATGAAAAACTGTTTTTT.

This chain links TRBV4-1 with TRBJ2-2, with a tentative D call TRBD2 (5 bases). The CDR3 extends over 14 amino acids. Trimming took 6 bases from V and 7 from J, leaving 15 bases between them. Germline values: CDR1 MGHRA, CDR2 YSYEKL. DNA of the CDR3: TGCGCCAGCAGTGACTCCCTCGGGATCGGGGAGCTGTTTTTT. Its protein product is CASSDSLGIGELFF.

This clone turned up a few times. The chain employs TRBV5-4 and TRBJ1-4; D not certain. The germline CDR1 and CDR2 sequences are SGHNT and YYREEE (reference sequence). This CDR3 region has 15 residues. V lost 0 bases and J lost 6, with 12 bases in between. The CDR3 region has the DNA TGTGCCAGCAGCTTGGCAGGCCAAGCTTATGAAAAACTGTTTTTT. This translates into CASSLAGQAYEKLFF.

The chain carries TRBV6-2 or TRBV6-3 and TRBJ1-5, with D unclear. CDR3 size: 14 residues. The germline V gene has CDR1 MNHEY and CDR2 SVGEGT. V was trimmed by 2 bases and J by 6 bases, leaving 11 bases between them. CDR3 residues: CASSYPQLTQPQHF. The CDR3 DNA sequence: TGTGCCAGCAGTTACCCACAGTTAACTCAGCCCCAGCATTTT.

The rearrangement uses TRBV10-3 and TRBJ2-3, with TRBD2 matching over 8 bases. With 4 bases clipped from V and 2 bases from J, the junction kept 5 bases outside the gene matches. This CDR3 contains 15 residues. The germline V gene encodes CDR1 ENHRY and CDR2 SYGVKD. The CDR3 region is CAISVVAGLTDTQYF. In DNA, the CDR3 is TGTGCCATCAGTGTGGTAGCGGGGCTCACAGATACGCAGTATTTT.

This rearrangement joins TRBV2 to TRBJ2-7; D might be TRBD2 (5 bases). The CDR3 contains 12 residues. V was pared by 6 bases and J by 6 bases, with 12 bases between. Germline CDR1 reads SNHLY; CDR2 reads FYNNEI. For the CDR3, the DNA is TGTGCCAGCAGGGAGGATATTCGCGAGCAGTACTTC. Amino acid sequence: CASREDIREQYF.

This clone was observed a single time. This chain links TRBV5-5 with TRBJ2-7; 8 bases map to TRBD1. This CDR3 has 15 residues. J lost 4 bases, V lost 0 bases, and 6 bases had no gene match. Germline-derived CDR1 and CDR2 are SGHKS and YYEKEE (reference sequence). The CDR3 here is CASSLGTGMGYEQYF. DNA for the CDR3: TGTGCCAGCAGCTTGGGGACAGGGATGGGGTACGAGCAGTACTTC. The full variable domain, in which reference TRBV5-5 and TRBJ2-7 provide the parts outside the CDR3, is DAGVTQSPTHLIKTRGQQVTLRCSPISGHKSVSWYQQVLGQGPQFIFQYYEKEERGRGNFPDRFSARQFPNYSSELNVNALLLGDSALYLCASSLGTGMGYEQYFGPGTRLTVT.

The CDR3 DNA is TGTGCCAGCATACTCCCTAGCGGGTACCCCTACAATGAGCAGTTCTTC. It codes for CASILPSGYPYNEQFF. The rearrangement joins TRBV6-6 to TRBJ2-1; TRBD2 matches at 8 bases. Germline-derived CDR1 and CDR2 are MNHNY and SVGAGI (reference sequence). Germline trimming cut 7 bases from V and 2 bases from J; bases unmatched to any gene: 10. This CDR3 contains 16 residues.

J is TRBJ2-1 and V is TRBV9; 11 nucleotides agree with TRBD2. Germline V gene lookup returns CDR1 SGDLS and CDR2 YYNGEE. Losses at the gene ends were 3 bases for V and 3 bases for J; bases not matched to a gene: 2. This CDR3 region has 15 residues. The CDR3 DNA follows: TGTGCCAGCAGCGGGGGACTAGCGGACTACAATGAGCAGTTCTTC. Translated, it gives CASSGGLADYNEQFF.

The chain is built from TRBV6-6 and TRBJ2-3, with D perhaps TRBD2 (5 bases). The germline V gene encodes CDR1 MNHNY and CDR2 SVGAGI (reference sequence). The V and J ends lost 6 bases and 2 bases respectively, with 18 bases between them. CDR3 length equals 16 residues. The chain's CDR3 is CASSTDRDSITDTQYF. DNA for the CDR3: TGTGCCAGCAGCACCGACCGGGATTCCATCACAGATACGCAGTATTTT.

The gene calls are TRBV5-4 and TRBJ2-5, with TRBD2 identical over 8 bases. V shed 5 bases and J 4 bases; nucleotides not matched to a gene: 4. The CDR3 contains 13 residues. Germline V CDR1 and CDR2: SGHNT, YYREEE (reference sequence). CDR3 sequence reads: CASRTGGAETQYF. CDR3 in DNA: TGTGCCAGCAGAACGGGGGGGGCAGAGACCCAGTACTTC.

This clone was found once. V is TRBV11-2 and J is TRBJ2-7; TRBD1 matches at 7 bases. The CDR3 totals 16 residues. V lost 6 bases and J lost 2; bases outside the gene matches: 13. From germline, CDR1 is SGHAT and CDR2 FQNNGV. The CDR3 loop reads CASRNPRTGRPYEQYF. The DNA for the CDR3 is TGTGCCAGCAGAAACCCCAGGACAGGTCGCCCCTACGAGCAGTACTTC.

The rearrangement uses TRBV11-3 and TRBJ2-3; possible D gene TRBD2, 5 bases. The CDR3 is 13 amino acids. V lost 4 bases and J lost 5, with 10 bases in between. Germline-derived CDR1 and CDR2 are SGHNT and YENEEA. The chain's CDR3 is CASSSGSGDTQYF. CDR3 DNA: TGTGCCAGCAGCTCGGGGTCTGGAGATACGCAGTATTTT.

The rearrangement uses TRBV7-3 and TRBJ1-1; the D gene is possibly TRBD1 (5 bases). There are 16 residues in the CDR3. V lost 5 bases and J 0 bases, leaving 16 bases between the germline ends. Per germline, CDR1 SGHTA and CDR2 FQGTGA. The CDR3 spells CASSQRAGRMNTEAFF. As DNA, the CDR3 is TGTGCCAGCAGCCAAAGGGCGGGACGTATGAACACTGAAGCTTTCTTT.

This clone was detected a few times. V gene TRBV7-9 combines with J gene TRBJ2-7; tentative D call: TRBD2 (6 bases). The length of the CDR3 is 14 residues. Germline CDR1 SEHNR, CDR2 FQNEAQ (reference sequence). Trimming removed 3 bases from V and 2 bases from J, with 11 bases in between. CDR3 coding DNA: TGTGCCAGCAGCTTTGGGGCGGGAACCTACGAGCAGTACTTC. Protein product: CASSFGAGTYEQYF.

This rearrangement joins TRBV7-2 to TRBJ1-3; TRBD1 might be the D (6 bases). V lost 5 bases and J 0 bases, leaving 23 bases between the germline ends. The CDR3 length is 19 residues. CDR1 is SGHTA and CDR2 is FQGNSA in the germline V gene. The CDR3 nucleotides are TGTGCCAGCAGCCCGATGGGGTGGGGGCCCCATCCCTCTGGAAACACCATATATTTT. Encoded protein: CASSPMGWGPHPSGNTIYF.

The CDR3 region has the DNA TGTGCCAGCAGCGAAGGGACAGGGGGAGTCTACGAGCAGTACTTC. Translated: CASSEGTGGVYEQYF. The V gene is TRBV14, the J gene TRBJ2-7; the match to TRBD1 covers 11 bases. V lost 5 bases and J lost 3; bases outside the gene matches: 6. CDR1 SGHDN and CDR2 FVKESK come from the germline V gene. This CDR3 is built from 15 residues.

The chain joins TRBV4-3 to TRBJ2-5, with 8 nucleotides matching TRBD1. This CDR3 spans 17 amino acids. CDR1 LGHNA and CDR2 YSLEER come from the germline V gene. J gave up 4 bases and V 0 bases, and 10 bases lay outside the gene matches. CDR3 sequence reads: CASSQDLQGAFPETQYF. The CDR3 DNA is TGCGCCAGCAGCCAAGATCTCCAGGGGGCGTTCCCAGAGACCCAGTACTTC.

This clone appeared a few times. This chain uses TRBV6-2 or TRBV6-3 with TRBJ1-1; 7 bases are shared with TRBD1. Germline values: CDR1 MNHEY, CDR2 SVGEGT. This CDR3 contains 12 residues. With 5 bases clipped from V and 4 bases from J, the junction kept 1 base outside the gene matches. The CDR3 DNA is TGTGCCAGCAGTGCAGGGGGCACTGAAGCTTTCTTT. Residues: CASSAGGTEAFF.

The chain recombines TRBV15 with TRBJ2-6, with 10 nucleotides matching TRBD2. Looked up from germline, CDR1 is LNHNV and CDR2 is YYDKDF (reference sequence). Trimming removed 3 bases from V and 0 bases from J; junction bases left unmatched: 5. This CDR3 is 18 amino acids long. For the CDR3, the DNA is TGTGCCACCAGCAGTATAGCGGGGGGCCGCTCTGGGGCCAACGTCCTGACTTTC. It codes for CATSSIAGGRSGANVLTF.